The entry below gives a single TCR beta chain sequence along with its context. The antigen it binds to is not known. Per-base quality was not reported, and no clone a single base away is much larger than it. TCR cDNA was made using 5'RACE template switching, a step that added a universal primer site and unique molecular identifiers. Priming for cDNA synthesis came from both the TCR alpha and TCR beta constant segments. Two PCR steps were used to amplify libraries, with sample barcodes and sequencing adapters being added in the second step. Libraries were sequenced on Illumina HiSeq 2500 (2x100 bp) or NovaSeq (2x150 bp). As for the authors' bioinformatics: MIGEC was used to demultiplex reads and collapse the reads into UMI consensus sequences, and MiXCR was used for V(D)J alignment. Clonotypes responding to the vaccine were identified with edgeR on replicate PBMC samples, with the criteria of FDR below 0.01 and a log2 fold change above 5 up to day 15. CD4 or CD8 identity was assigned to each bulk clonotype according to whether the clonotype was present at higher abundance in the sequenced CD4 repertoire or the sequenced CD8 repertoire. TCRdb itself trimmed the public reads at Q25 with fastp, ran MiXCR and retained productive beta chains. Each record represents a unique CDR3 protein, reported with the most common genes and DNA among its rows. These V and J calls derive from TCRdb rather than the authors' analysis. For this sample the table gives fewer than 650,000 distinct CDR3 sequences, of which around a fifth were detected only once. About 15% of the sample is taken by the ten largest.

The treatment or condition label on this specimen signifies: live attenuated yellow fever vaccine strain. At each blood-draw timepoint, two biological replicates of bulk PBMCs were collected. A standard Ficoll-Paque protocol was used to isolate PBMCs from peripheral blood. TriZol was used to extract RNA from bulk PBMCs, CD4 and CD8 fractions, and dextramer-positive and dextramer-negative fractions. The data were taken from a study of T cells after yellow fever vaccination (dated by TCRdb to the late 2010s). Concerning the study at large: Libraries from fractions with low cell numbers were prepared with the SMART-Seq v4 Ultra Low Input RNA kit. To follow T-cell clones before and after both primary and booster YFV17D yellow fever vaccination, bulk TCR alpha and beta repertoires underwent longitudinal sequencing. Blood was collected at multiple timepoints before and after primary and secondary immunization, and bulk PBMC replicates and cell subsets were isolated. Two healthy male donors made up the cohort, one aged 18 to 30 years and the other aged 30 to 40 years. Study-wide findings and limitations: Most clones expanded after primary vaccination were re-detected after the booster (96% of CD4 and 80% to 90% of CD8), suggesting broad memory maintenance. A small share of clonotypes was detected in both CD4 and CD8 compartments, with the overlap likely arising from convergent recombination. FACS-sorted repertoires could contain abundant contaminating clonotypes from the bulk population, so computational filtering was required. The secondary T-cell response was found to be weaker but faster than the primary response, with a peak reached on day 5 rather than on day 15. Because only two donors were included in the study, the extent to which the findings can be generalized is limited.

The germline V gene yields SGHVS for CDR1 and FNYEAQ for CDR2. CDR3 length: 14 amino acids, cysteine to phenylalanine. Only the CDR3 portion is preserved as DNA: 42 bases, with reading frame beginning at the first base. V loses 6 bases of germline sequence and J loses 4 bases, and the interval between the two ends is 15 bases. The sequence was obtained from a man between 18 and 29 years old who received the YFV17D yellow fever vaccine. The sequencing here drew on PBMCs, taken approximately 22 days after the first yellow fever vaccination. The receptor chain draws on TRBV7-6 and TRBJ2-5, with no confident D gene call. CDR3 loop: CASSLPRRRETQYF. The nucleotide sequence reads as follows: TGTGCCAGCAGTTTACCCCGCAGAAGAGAGACCCAGTACTTC.